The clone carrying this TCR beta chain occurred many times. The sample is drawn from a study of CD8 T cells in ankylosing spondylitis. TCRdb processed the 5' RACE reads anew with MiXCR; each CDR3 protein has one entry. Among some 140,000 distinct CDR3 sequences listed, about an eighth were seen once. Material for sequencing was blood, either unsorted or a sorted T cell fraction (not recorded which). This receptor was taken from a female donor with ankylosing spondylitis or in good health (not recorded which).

The CDR3 bases are TGCGCCAGCAGCTTGGTGGGTGCTGACACTGAAGCTTTCTTT. Its protein is CASSLVGADTEAFF. This sequence joins TRBV5-1 and TRBJ1-1; D gene unclear. Trimming left V 0 bases short and J 3 bases short, with 9 bases between. The CDR3 is 14 amino acids. Germline V gene sequence: CDR1 SGHRS, CDR2 YFSETQ.